This T cell receptor beta chain was obtained from a study of regulatory T cells in long-lasting Graves disease. Regarding the study as a whole: Persistent Graves' patients showed reduced TCR diversity versus newly diagnosed patients. Public clonotype sharing was higher in persistent than newly diagnosed patients.

Researchers made TCR beta libraries by using iRepertoire HTBI primers and running Arm-PCR on CDR3 regions. A single record per CDR3 protein comes from TCRdb applying MiXCR to the multiplex PCR reads. The table shows 550,000 to 650,000 distinct CDR3 sequences, with roughly 15% occurring only once. This CDR3 is built from 12 residues. The V and J ends lost 6 bases and 12 bases respectively, with 15 bases between them. The germline gives CDR1 MDHEN, CDR2 SYDVKM. In this sample, this clonotype turned up a few times. Its antigen is not identified. Time point of the sample: newly diagnosed GD, antithyroid drugs for less than 3 months. PBMC RNA was the source of the TCR library. In each case, Graves' disease was diagnosed per American Thyroid Association guidelines. The data also belong to a second study, concerning T cells in Graves' hyperthyroidism and ophthalmopathy.

The rearrangement links TRBV28 to TRBJ2-4; D remains ambiguous. Specimen: peripheral blood mononuclear cells (PBMCs), collected at new diagnosis, from a patient treated with antithyroid drugs. This clonotype originated in a man aged 18-30 years with Graves disease. The chain's CDR3 is CASSPDMVSQYF. In nucleotides, the CDR3 is TGTGCCAGCAGCCCTGATATGGTATCTCAGTACTTC.